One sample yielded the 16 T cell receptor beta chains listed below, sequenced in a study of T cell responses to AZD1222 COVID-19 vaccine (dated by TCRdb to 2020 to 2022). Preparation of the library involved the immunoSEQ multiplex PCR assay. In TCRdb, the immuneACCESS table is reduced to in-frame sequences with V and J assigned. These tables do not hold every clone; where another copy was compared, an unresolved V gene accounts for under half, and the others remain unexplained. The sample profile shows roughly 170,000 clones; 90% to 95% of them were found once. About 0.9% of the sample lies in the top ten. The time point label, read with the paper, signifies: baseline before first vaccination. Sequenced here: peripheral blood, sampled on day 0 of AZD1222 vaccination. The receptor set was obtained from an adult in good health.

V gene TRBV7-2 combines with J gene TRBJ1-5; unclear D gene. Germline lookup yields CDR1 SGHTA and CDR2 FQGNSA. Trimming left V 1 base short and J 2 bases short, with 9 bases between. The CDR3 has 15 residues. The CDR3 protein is CASSLERGGNQPQHF. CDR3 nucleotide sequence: TGTGCCAGCAGCTTAGAACGGGGAGGCAATCAGCCCCAGCATTTT.

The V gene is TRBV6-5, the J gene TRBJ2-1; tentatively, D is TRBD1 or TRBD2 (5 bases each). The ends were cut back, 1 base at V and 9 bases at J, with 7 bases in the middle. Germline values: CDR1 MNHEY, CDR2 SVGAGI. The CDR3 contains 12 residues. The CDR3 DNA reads TGTGCCAGCAGTTACTTAGGGACTGAGCAGTTCTTC. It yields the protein CASSYLGTEQFF.

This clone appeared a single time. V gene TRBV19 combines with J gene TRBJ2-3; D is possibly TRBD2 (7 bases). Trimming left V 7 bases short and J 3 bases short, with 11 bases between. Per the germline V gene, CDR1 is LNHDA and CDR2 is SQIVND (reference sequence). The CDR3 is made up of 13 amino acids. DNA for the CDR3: TGTGCCAGTACCCGGGGGGCTACAGATACGCAGTATTTT. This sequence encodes CASTRGATDTQYF.

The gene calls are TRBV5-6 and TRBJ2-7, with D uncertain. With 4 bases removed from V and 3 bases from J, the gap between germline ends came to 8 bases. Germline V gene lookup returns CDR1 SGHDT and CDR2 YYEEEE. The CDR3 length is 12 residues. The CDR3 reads CASSDTGYEQYF. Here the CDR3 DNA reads TGTGCCAGCAGCGACACGGGCTACGAGCAGTACTTC.

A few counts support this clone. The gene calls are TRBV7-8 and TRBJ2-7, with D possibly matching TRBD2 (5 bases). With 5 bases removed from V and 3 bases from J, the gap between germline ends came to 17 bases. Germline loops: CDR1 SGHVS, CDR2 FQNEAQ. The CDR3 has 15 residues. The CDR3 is CASSPPRRSGYEQYF. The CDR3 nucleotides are TGTGCCAGCAGCCCCCCGCGGCGCAGCGGCTACGAGCAGTACTTC.

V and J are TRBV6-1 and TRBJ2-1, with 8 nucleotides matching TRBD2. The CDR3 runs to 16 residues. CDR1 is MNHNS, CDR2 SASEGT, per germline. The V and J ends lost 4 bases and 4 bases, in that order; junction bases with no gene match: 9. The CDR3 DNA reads TGTGCCAGCAGTGCCCAACTAGCGGCGAGTTACAATGAGCAGTTCTTC. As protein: CASSAQLAASYNEQFF.

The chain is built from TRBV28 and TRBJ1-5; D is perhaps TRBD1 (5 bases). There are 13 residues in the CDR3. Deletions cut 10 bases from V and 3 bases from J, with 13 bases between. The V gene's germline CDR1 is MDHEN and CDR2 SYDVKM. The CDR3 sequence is CAIWSGLNQPQHF. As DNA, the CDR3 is TGTGCCATCTGGTCAGGGCTCAATCAGCCCCAGCATTTT.

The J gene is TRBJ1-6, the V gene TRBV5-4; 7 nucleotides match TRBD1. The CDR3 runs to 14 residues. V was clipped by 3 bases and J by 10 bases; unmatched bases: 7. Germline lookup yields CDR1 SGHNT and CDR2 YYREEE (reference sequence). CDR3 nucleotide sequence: TGTGCCAGCAGCTCCGCGCAGGGGGAATCACCCCTCCACTTT. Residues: CASSSAQGESPLHF.

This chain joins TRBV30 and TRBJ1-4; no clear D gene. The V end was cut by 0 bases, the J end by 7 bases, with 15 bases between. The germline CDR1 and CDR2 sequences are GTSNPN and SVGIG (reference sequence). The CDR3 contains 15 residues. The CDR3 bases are TGTGCCTGGAGTGTACAAGGCCCCAGGAGTGAAAAACTGTTTTTT. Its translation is CAWSVQGPRSEKLFF.

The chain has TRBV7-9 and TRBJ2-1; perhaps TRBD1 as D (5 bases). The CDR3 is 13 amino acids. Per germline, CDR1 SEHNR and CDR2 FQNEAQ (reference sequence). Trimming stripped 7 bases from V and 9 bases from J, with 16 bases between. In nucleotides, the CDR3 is TGTGCCAGCACCAGGGCGGTCGCACCTGAGCAGTTCTTC. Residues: CASTRAVAPEQFF.

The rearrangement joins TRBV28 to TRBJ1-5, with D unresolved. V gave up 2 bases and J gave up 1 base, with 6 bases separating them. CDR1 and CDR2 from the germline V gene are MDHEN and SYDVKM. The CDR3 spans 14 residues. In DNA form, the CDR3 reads TGTGCCAGCAGTTTAGTTCTGAGCAATCAGCCCCAGCATTTT. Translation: CASSLVLSNQPQHF.

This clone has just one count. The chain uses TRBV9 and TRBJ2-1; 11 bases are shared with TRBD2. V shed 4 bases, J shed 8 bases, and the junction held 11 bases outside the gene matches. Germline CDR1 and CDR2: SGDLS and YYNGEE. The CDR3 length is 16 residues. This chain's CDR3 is CASSPRLLAGVHEQFF. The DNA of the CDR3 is TGTGCCAGCAGCCCGAGGTTACTAGCGGGGGTTCATGAGCAGTTCTTC.

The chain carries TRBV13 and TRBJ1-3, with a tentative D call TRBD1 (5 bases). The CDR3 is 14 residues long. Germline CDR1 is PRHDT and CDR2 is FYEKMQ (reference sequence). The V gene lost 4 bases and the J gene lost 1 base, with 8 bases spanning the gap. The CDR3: CASSSTGSGNTIYF. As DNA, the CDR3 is TGTGCCAGCAGCTCTACAGGTTCTGGAAACACCATATATTTT.

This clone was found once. The CDR3 coding sequence is TGTGCCAGCAGTTACTATGTGGGTGCCATTGAAGCTTTCTTT. Translation gives CASSYYVGAIEAFF. The chain uses TRBV6-5 and TRBJ1-1; D uncertain. Per germline, CDR1 MNHEY and CDR2 SVGAGI. CDR3 length: 14 residues. With 1 base removed from V and 7 bases from J, the gap between germline ends came to 13 bases.

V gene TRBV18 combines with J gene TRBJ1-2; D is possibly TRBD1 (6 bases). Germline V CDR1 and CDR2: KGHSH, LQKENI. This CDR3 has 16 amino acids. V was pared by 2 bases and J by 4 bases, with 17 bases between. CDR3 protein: CASSPWPTGSGYGYTF. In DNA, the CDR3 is TGTGCCAGCTCACCATGGCCAACAGGGAGCGGCTATGGCTACACCTTC.

The CDR3 region has the DNA TGCGCCAGCAGCCAAGATAGGGGACAGGCCTACGAGCAGTACTTC. Amino acid sequence: CASSQDRGQAYEQYF. The J gene is TRBJ2-7, the V gene TRBV4-1; 8 bases match TRBD1. The CDR3 is 15 residues long. Trimming cost V 0 bases and J 2 bases; bases outside gene matches: 3. Germline lookup yields CDR1 MGHRA and CDR2 YSYEKL.